This passage covers 27 T cell receptor beta chains from one sample sequenced in a study of blood T cell repertoires in COVID-19. Measured with immunoSEQ multiplex PCR; TCRdb has only the in-frame clones, and not every one. The sample lists under 80,000 clones, approximately 84% occurring once. Specimen: peripheral blood. These TCRs come from a human donor in a cohort sampled during active COVID-19.

This clone was counted a single time. The CDR3: CASSPQGHTGELFF. DNA of the CDR3: TGTGCCAGCAGCCCCCAGGGTCACACCGGGGAGCTGTTTTTT. The chain carries TRBV11-3 and TRBJ2-2; D possibly corresponds to TRBD1 (5 bases). Germline V lookup: CDR1 SGHNT, CDR2 YENEEA. This CDR3 is built from 14 residues. Deletions cut 5 bases from V and 3 bases from J, with 10 bases between.

The chain employs TRBV7-3 and TRBJ2-3; no clear D gene. With 1 base removed from V and 8 bases from J, the gap between germline ends came to 13 bases. The CDR3 is 14 amino acids. CDR1 is SGHTA, CDR2 FQGTGA, per germline. The CDR3 region has the DNA TGTGCCAGCAGCTTAATAGATCGCGGCGGTACGCAGTATTTT. Amino acid sequence: CASSLIDRGGTQYF.

This chain joins TRBV7-2 and TRBJ2-2; 11 bases are a match to TRBD2. Germline trimming cut 3 bases from V and 8 bases from J; bases unmatched to any gene: 11. The V gene's germline CDR1 is SGHTA and CDR2 FQGNSA. CDR3 size: 17 residues. The CDR3 sequence is CASSFTGTSGPQGELFF. The CDR3 DNA is TGTGCCAGCAGCTTTACCGGGACTAGCGGACCTCAAGGGGAGCTGTTTTTT.

The chain couples TRBV5-4 to TRBJ1-4, with D possibly TRBD1 on 6 matching bases. The CDR3 has 15 residues. Germline loops: CDR1 SGHNT, CDR2 YYREEE (reference sequence). V was pared by 4 bases and J by 4 bases, with 14 bases between. The CDR3 DNA reads TGTGCCAGCAGCCCCGGACAGCTAGTTAATGAAAAACTGTTTTTT. Its translation: CASSPGQLVNEKLFF.

V gene TRBV5-4 combines with J gene TRBJ1-1; D may be TRBD1 (6 bases). V was cut by 6 bases and J by 2 bases, with 14 bases left in between. The V gene's germline CDR1 is SGHNT and CDR2 YYREEE (reference sequence). The CDR3 runs 14 residues. For the CDR3, the DNA is TGTGCCAGCACCAGGACAGAGGTTAACACTGAAGCTTTCTTT. Its protein product is CASTRTEVNTEAFF.

This clone was detected only once. J is TRBJ2-5 and V is TRBV5-6, with D perhaps TRBD1 (5 bases). CDR1 and CDR2 from the germline V gene are SGHDT and YYEEEE. The CDR3 covers 15 residues. V shed 2 bases and J shed 5 bases, with 16 bases lying between them. CDR3 nucleotides: TGTGCCAGCAGCTTCCGAGGACAAGGGAAGGAGACCCAGTACTTC. Protein: CASSFRGQGKETQYF.

The chain couples TRBV7-9 to TRBJ2-5; tentative D call: TRBD1 (5 bases). This CDR3 is built from 18 residues. Germline-derived CDR1 and CDR2 are SEHNR and FQNEAQ (reference sequence). The ends were cut back, 2 bases at V and 1 base at J, with 20 bases in the middle. The CDR3, as DNA: TGTGCCAGCAGCTTAATAAGTCAAGGGATTAGGGGCCAAGAGACCCAGTACTTC. Protein: CASSLISQGIRGQETQYF.

This sequence joins TRBV6-6 and TRBJ1-2; D is unresolved. Looked up from germline, CDR1 is MNHNY and CDR2 is SVGAGI (reference sequence). V was cut by 7 bases and J by 4 bases, with 19 bases left in between. The CDR3 runs to 15 residues. The CDR3 region has the DNA TGTGCCAGCAATCAAAAGGGCTCCGGGATCTATGGCTACACCTTC. This translates into CASNQKGSGIYGYTF.

This clone was counted only a few times. This chain joins TRBV30 and TRBJ1-2; D gene unclear. Germline CDR1 GTSNPN, CDR2 SVGIG (reference sequence). Between the trimmed V and J ends, which lost 1 base and 8 bases, there was a span of 8 bases. CDR3 size: 11 residues. The CDR3 loop is CAWSGGLGYTF. The CDR3 DNA sequence: TGTGCCTGGAGTGGCGGTTTGGGCTACACCTTC.

V usage is TRBV7-8 and J usage is TRBJ2-1; the D is unclear. Germline V gives CDR1 SGHVS, CDR2 FQNEAQ. With 6 bases removed from V and 7 bases from J, the gap between germline ends came to 28 bases. This CDR3 is 18 amino acids long. The CDR3 nucleotides are TGTGCCAGCAGTCCCCAGCCGGCTAGTTCTTATGACCGGAATGAGCAGTTCTTC. It codes for CASSPQPASSYDRNEQFF.

The V and J genes are TRBV11-3 and TRBJ2-3; D remains ambiguous. Germline-derived CDR1 and CDR2 are SGHNT and YENEEA. The CDR3 consists of 12 residues. V was pared by 5 bases and J by 3 bases, with 6 bases between. The chain's CDR3 is CASSTSTDTQYF. CDR3 DNA sequence: TGTGCCAGCAGCACAAGTACAGATACGCAGTATTTT.

A few counts support this clone. The rearrangement joins TRBV29-1 to TRBJ2-1; D unresolved. Trimming cost V 0 bases and J 9 bases, with 6 bases left between them. CDR3 length: 11 amino acids. Per the germline V gene, CDR1 is SQVTM and CDR2 is ANQGSEA. The CDR3 bases are TGCAGCGTTGAAGACCCCCTTGAGCAGTTCTTC. Translating it yields CSVEDPLEQFF.

Here the CDR3 reads CASSLGDNEQFF. The DNA for the CDR3 is TGTGCCAGCAGCTTAGGAGATAATGAGCAGTTCTTC. The chain carries TRBV7-8 and TRBJ2-1, with D uncertain. Germline V CDR1 and CDR2: SGHVS, FQNEAQ. The CDR3 is made up of 12 amino acids. V lost 1 base to trimming and J lost 7 bases, with 5 bases between them.

The J gene is TRBJ1-1, the V gene TRBV5-4; D possibly corresponds to TRBD1 (5 bases). Trimming took off 4 bases at V and 11 bases at J, with 18 bases between the two ends. CDR1 SGHNT and CDR2 YYREEE come from the germline V gene (reference sequence). The CDR3 sequence is 13 residues long. CDR3 sequence: CASSTGQGSLAFF. CDR3 DNA sequence: TGTGCCAGCAGCACGGGCCAGGGTAGTTTGGCTTTCTTT.

The chain combines TRBV7-2 with TRBJ2-3; 8 bases align to TRBD2. Per germline, CDR1 SGHTA and CDR2 FQGNSA. V dropped 4 bases and J dropped 10; count of bases not matched to a gene: 16. There are 16 residues in the CDR3. This CDR3 reads CASSSRTGGVRSPQYF. CDR3 DNA: TGTGCCAGCAGCTCGAGGACGGGGGGGGTCCGGTCCCCGCAGTATTTT.

The rearrangement joins TRBV21-1 to TRBJ2-3; the table assigns TRBD2, which was not confirmed against the DNA. TRBV21-1 is flagged as a pseudogene. The CDR3 runs to 17 residues. CDR3 residues: CASSKGLGLPLVDTQYF. CDR3 coding DNA: TGTGCCAGCAGCAAAGGCCTCGGACTACCCCTTGTAGATACGCAGTATTTT.

The rearrangement uses TRBV2 and TRBJ1-6; D is unclear. The germline CDR1 and CDR2 sequences are SNHLY and FYNNEI. This CDR3 comprises 13 residues. The germline V and J ends were trimmed by 3 bases and 8 bases, with 8 bases remaining between them. CDR3 coding DNA: TGTGCCAGCAGTGATAGTCCCGATTCACCCCTCCACTTT. Encoded protein: CASSDSPDSPLHF. Using reference TRBV2 and TRBJ1-6 for the parts outside the CDR3, the full variable domain is EPEVTQTPSHQVTQMGQEVILRCVPISNHLYFYWYRQILGQKVEFLVSFYNNEISEKSEIFDDQFSVERPDGSNFTLKIRSTKLEDSAMYFCASSDSPDSPLHFGNGTRLTVT.

The genes are TRBV10-3 and TRBJ2-4; D may be TRBD2 (5 bases). The germline V and J ends were trimmed by 0 bases and 7 bases, with 10 bases remaining between them. The CDR3 is made up of 14 amino acids. Germline CDR1 and CDR2: ENHRY and SYGVKD. The CDR3 sequence is CAISESTGGNIQYF. CDR3 bases: TGTGCCATCAGTGAGTCTACCGGCGGGAACATTCAGTACTTC.

This chain links TRBV10-2 with TRBJ1-3; no clear D. The CDR3 sequence is 14 residues long. V dropped 4 bases and J dropped 0 bases, with 7 bases sitting between them. CDR1 is WSHSY and CDR2 is SAAADI in the germline V gene. The CDR3 sequence is CASSALSSGNTIYF. The CDR3 DNA follows: TGCGCCAGCAGTGCTCTCAGCTCTGGAAACACCATATATTTT.

The chain carries TRBV7-3 and TRBJ2-1; 7 bases align to TRBD2. The CDR3 covers 16 residues. Germline lookup yields CDR1 SGHTA and CDR2 FQGTGA. V dropped 5 bases and J dropped 8; count of bases not matched to a gene: 15. The CDR3 DNA is TGTGCCAGCAGCACCCTCAGCGGGGCGGTCGGAGATGAGCAGTTCTTC. This codes for CASSTLSGAVGDEQFF.

This chain links TRBV7-2 with TRBJ2-5; TRBD2 aligns across 8 bases. The V segment lost 1 base and the J segment 10 bases; nucleotides outside the gene matches: 5. The CDR3 totals 13 residues. Looked up from germline, CDR1 is SGHTA and CDR2 is FQGNSA. The chain's CDR3 is CASSLGGLEGQYF. The CDR3 DNA reads TGTGCCAGCAGCTTAGGGGGACTAGAGGGCCAGTACTTC.

V gene TRBV7-3 combines with J gene TRBJ2-1, with TRBD1 matching 7 bases. The CDR3 extends over 16 amino acids. Germline values: CDR1 SGHTA, CDR2 FQGTGA. Trimming removed 4 bases from V and 0 bases from J; junction bases left unmatched: 6. CDR3 protein: CASSSSGGSSYNEQFF. The CDR3 DNA reads TGTGCCAGCAGCTCCTCAGGGGGAAGCTCCTACAATGAGCAGTTCTTC.

The chain couples TRBV9 to TRBJ2-7; 14 bases are a match to TRBD2. With 3 bases clipped from V and 5 bases from J, the junction kept 4 bases outside the gene matches. Per the germline V gene, CDR1 is SGDLS and CDR2 is YYNGEE. There are 15 residues in the CDR3. The CDR3 sequence is CASSAGTSGSHEQYF. The DNA of the CDR3 is TGTGCCAGCAGCGCCGGGACTAGCGGGAGTCACGAGCAGTACTTC.

V is TRBV28 and J is TRBJ2-7; TRBD2 matches at 8 bases. Germline CDR1 MDHEN, CDR2 SYDVKM. The V gene end was trimmed by 2 bases and the J gene end by 2 bases; junction bases not matched to a gene: 5. The CDR3 runs to 15 residues. The CDR3 is CASSLELAGPYEQYF. Here the CDR3 DNA reads TGTGCCAGCAGTTTAGAGTTAGCGGGACCCTACGAGCAGTACTTC.

The chain joins TRBV7-8 to TRBJ1-2; unclear D gene. The CDR3 totals 19 residues. Germline CDR1 is SGHVS and CDR2 is FQNEAQ. Trimming cost V 6 bases and J 0 bases, with 26 bases left between them. The CDR3 sequence is CASSFKAMWALKANYGYTF. The DNA of the CDR3 is TGTGCCAGCAGTTTTAAGGCCATGTGGGCTCTAAAAGCTAACTATGGCTACACCTTC.

The rearrangement uses TRBV7-9 and TRBJ1-1, with D tentatively TRBD1 (5 bases). The CDR3 consists of 16 residues. Germline lookup yields CDR1 SEHNR and CDR2 FQNEAQ (reference sequence). V lost 3 bases, J lost 6 bases, and 20 bases lay in between. DNA of the CDR3: TGTGCCAGCAGCTTCGTCAACTTCCGACAGATCTCTGAAGCTTTCTTT. Translation gives CASSFVNFRQISEAFF.

The genes are TRBV6-4 and TRBJ1-1; D remains ambiguous. The V end lost 10 bases, the J end lost 0 bases, and 12 bases lay between the germline ends. Germline CDR1 and CDR2: MRHNA and SNTAGT. The CDR3 has 13 residues. The CDR3 DNA sequence: TGTGCCACCCAGGTCTATGTGAACACTGAAGCTTTCTTT. It codes for CATQVYVNTEAFF.